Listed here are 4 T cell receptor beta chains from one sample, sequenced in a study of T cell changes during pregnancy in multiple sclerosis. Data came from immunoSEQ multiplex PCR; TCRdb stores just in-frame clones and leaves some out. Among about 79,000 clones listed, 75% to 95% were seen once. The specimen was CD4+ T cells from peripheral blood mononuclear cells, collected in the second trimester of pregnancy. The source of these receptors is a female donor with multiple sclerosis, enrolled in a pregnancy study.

The CDR3 is CASSVTGAVTGELFF. CDR3 coding DNA: TGTGCCAGCAGCGTCACGGGAGCTGTTACCGGGGAGCTGTTTTTT. The chain carries TRBV7-9 and TRBJ2-2, with a weak D call TRBD2 (6 bases). Germline-derived CDR1 and CDR2 are SEHNR and FQNEAQ (reference sequence). The CDR3 is made up of 15 amino acids. V lost 5 bases and J lost 5, with 15 bases in between.

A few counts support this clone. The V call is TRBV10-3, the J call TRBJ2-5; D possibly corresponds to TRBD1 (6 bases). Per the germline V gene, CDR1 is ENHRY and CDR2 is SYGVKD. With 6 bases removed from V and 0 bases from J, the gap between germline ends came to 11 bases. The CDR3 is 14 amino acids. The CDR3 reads CAIRGQPYQETQYF. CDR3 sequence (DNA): TGTGCCATCAGAGGACAGCCGTACCAAGAGACCCAGTACTTC.

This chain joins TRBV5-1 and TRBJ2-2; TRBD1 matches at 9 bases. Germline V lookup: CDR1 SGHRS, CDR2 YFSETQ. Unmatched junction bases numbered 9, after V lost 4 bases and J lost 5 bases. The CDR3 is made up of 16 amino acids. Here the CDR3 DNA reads TGCGCCAGCAGCCAGGACTGGACAGGGGCTACCGGGGAGCTGTTTTTT. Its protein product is CASSQDWTGATGELFF.

The CDR3 DNA reads TGTGCCAGCTCACCATCACACCCGCCCTCTAACACTGAAGCTTTCTTT. It translates to CASSPSHPPSNTEAFF. This chain uses TRBV18 with TRBJ1-1; D remains ambiguous. The CDR3 is 16 residues long. Germline assignment: CDR1 KGHSH and CDR2 LQKENI. V was clipped by 2 bases and J by 2 bases, with 15 bases between them. The full variable domain, rest sourced from reference TRBV18 and TRBJ1-1, is NAGVMQNPRHLVRRRGQEARLRCSPMKGHSHVYWYRQLPEEGLKFMVYLQKENIIDESGMPKERFSAEFPKEGPSILRIQQVVRGDSAAYFCASSPSHPPSNTEAFFGQGTRLTVV.